The 21 T cell receptor beta chains given below trace back to one sample, sequenced in a study of CD8+ T cells in alopecia areata listed by TCRdb under 2018. Library prep was done by the immunoSEQ multiplex PCR assay. RNA was extracted from all samples and reverse transcribed into cDNA as template for TCR sequencing. TCRdb re-hosts the immuneACCESS table, in-frame sequences only. Its copies lack some clones; in the studies checked, an unresolved V gene accounts for under half of them, and the cause for the rest is not known. The table for this sample lists 150,000 to 200,000 clones; approximately 56% of them were counted only once. Approximately 14% of the sample is in the top ten clones. The time point label of this sample denotes: baseline before oral tofacitinib. The sequenced sample was CD4+ T cells sorted from blood, obtained at week 0. Source of these receptors: a human donor with alopecia areata.

The chain has TRBV6-1 and TRBJ2-5; a possible D gene is TRBD1 (5 bases). Trimming left V 4 bases short and J 1 base short, with 19 bases between. In germline, CDR1 is MNHNS, CDR2 SASEGT. The CDR3 covers 17 residues. The CDR3 is CASSGRGAAKPQETQYF. CDR3 coding DNA: TGTGCCAGCAGTGGGCGTGGGGCAGCAAAGCCCCAAGAGACCCAGTACTTC.

This chain joins TRBV30 and TRBJ2-7, with D perhaps TRBD2 (7 bases). Germline lookup yields CDR1 GTSNPN and CDR2 SVGIG (reference sequence). The CDR3 extends over 13 amino acids. Trimming removed 1 base from V and 13 bases from J, with 20 bases in between. The CDR3 spells CAWSDGGRATHYF. CDR3 DNA sequence: TGTGCCTGGAGTGACGGGGGGCGGGCTACGCATTACTTC.

The CDR3 sequence: CSVGANRGFYEQYF. DNA for the CDR3: TGCAGCGTTGGAGCGAATAGGGGGTTCTACGAGCAGTACTTC. This chain uses TRBV29-1 with TRBJ2-7, with TRBD1 as a possible D gene (6 bases). Trimming left V 4 bases short and J 3 bases short, with 16 bases between. Germline CDR1 SQVTM, CDR2 ANQGSEA. This CDR3 has 14 residues.

This sequence joins TRBV29-1 and TRBJ1-6; TRBD1 matches 7 bases. Germline V gene data show CDR1 as SQVTM and CDR2 as ANQGSEA. After removal of 6 bases from V and 7 bases from J, the junction contained 9 bases not matched to a gene. The CDR3 is 14 residues long. CDR3 amino acids: CSVQLTGTNSPLHF. The DNA of the CDR3 is TGCAGCGTCCAACTGACAGGGACGAATTCACCCCTCCACTTT.

The CDR3 DNA sequence: TGTGCCTGGCGGCAGGCGGGAGGAGGCTACACCTTC. Translation: CAWRQAGGGYTF. The rearrangement uses TRBV30 and TRBJ1-2; unclear D gene. The germline V gene encodes CDR1 GTSNPN and CDR2 SVGIG (reference sequence). V lost 5 bases, J lost 8 bases, and 15 bases lay in between. The CDR3 totals 12 residues.

The chain links TRBV2 to TRBJ2-7; D call uncertain. Germline assignment: CDR1 SNHLY and CDR2 FYNNEI. The CDR3 has 11 amino acids. V was trimmed by 5 bases and J by 3 bases, leaving 5 bases between them. CDR3 in amino acids: CASSTNYEQYF. CDR3 DNA: TGTGCCAGCAGTACAAACTACGAGCAGTACTTC.

The chain combines TRBV2 with TRBJ2-2; D is undetermined. Trimming shortened V by 3 bases and J by 4 bases, and 6 bases separated the two germline ends. The CDR3 runs 13 residues. Germline V gene sequence: CDR1 SNHLY, CDR2 FYNNEI. CDR3: CASSDIRTGELFF. For the CDR3, the DNA is TGTGCCAGCAGTGACATTCGCACCGGGGAGCTGTTTTTT.

The chain has TRBV30 and TRBJ1-1; unclear D gene. The CDR3 totals 13 residues. Germline CDR1 and CDR2: GTSNPN and SVGIG (reference sequence). Trimming removed 0 bases at V and 1 base at J, with 6 bases between. CDR3 amino acids: CAWSVQPNTEAFF. CDR3 bases: TGTGCCTGGAGTGTACAGCCGAACACTGAAGCTTTCTTT.

The V and J genes are TRBV4-2 and TRBJ1-2; TRBD1 might be the D (5 bases). The CDR3 runs 11 residues. Trimming stripped 7 bases from V and 6 bases from J, with 9 bases between. CDR1 and CDR2 from the germline V gene are LGHNA and YNFKEQ. The CDR3 loop reads CASKLGDGYTF. The DNA for the CDR3 is TGTGCCAGCAAGTTGGGGGATGGCTACACCTTC.

The rearrangement links TRBV2 to TRBJ2-3; D is unclear. V lost 3 bases and J lost 2, with 15 bases in between. The CDR3 length is 16 residues. Germline CDR1 SNHLY, CDR2 FYNNEI. The CDR3 reads CASSEAPDGFTDTQYF. DNA of the CDR3: TGTGCCAGCAGTGAGGCCCCGGATGGATTCACAGATACGCAGTATTTT.

The chain carries TRBV6-1 and TRBJ2-7; TRBD2 aligns across 8 bases. Germline V gene sequence: CDR1 MNHNS, CDR2 SASEGT. The CDR3 is made up of 15 amino acids. V lost 4 bases, J lost 6 bases, and 11 bases stayed unmatched. DNA of the CDR3: TGTGCCAGCAGTGCGTCAGCGGGGGCCTCTCTCGAGCAGTACTTC. It encodes CASSASAGASLEQYF.

The chain employs TRBV18 and TRBJ2-3; 9 bases are a match to TRBD1. The CDR3 is 15 amino acids. The junction had 6 bases not matched to a gene; V was cut back by 6 bases and J by 2 bases. Germline V lookup: CDR1 KGHSH, CDR2 LQKENI. The CDR3 region has the DNA TGTGCCAGCTCCCCGGGACAGGGATTCACAGATACGCAGTATTTT. Protein sequence: CASSPGQGFTDTQYF.

The chain links TRBV5-6 to TRBJ2-7, with a possible D match to TRBD1 (6 bases). V shed 4 bases and J shed 3 bases, with 17 bases lying between them. CDR3 length equals 15 residues. Germline V gives CDR1 SGHDT, CDR2 YYEEEE. CDR3: CASSPLRTAYYEQYF. CDR3 nucleotides: TGTGCCAGCAGCCCACTTCGGACAGCGTACTACGAGCAGTACTTC.

A few counts support this clone. The chain recombines TRBV30 with TRBJ1-1; a possible D gene is TRBD1 (6 bases). The CDR3 totals 12 residues. The germline gives CDR1 GTSNPN, CDR2 SVGIG (reference sequence). V was shortened by 4 bases and J by 7 bases, with 13 bases between the two germline ends. DNA for the CDR3: TGTGCCTGGAACGCCGGACAGAGTGAAGCTTTCTTT. Translated: CAWNAGQSEAFF.

As for this clone: Other DNA sequences in the same sample also yield this CDR3. The chain is built from TRBV30 and TRBJ2-2; no clear D. Germline CDR1 reads GTSNPN; CDR2 reads SVGIG (reference sequence). With 1 base removed from V and 0 bases from J, the gap between germline ends came to 6 bases. This CDR3 region has 14 residues. The CDR3 protein is CAWSEGSNTGELFF. The CDR3 nucleotides read TGTGCCTGGAGTGAGGGTTCGAACACCGGGGAGCTGTTTTTT.

In DNA, the CDR3 is TGTGCCAGCAGCCTGGATCGTGCCCCCAGCCTGTTTTTT. This gives the protein CASSLDRAPSLFF. The chain is built from TRBV5-6 and TRBJ2-2; unclear D gene. Trimming took off 4 bases at V and 14 bases at J, with 18 bases between the two ends. CDR1 and CDR2 (germline): SGHDT, YYEEEE. The CDR3 has 13 amino acids.

The chain uses TRBV18 and TRBJ1-5, with unresolved D. Germline CDR1 reads KGHSH; CDR2 reads LQKENI. The CDR3 totals 13 residues. V lost 3 bases and J lost 6, with 9 bases in between. The CDR3 reads CASSPTFLQPQHF. CDR3 in DNA: TGTGCCAGCTCACCGACATTTCTTCAGCCCCAGCATTTT.

This clone was seen a handful of times. The chain joins TRBV7-9 to TRBJ1-2, with D possibly being TRBD1 (5 bases). The ends were cut back, 4 bases at V and 4 bases at J, with 10 bases in the middle. Germline V gene lookup returns CDR1 SEHNR and CDR2 FQNEAQ (reference sequence). This CDR3 region has 13 residues. CDR3 coding DNA: TGTGCCAGCAGCTCGGACAATGTCTATGGCTACACCTTC. It translates to CASSSDNVYGYTF. The full variable domain, with the rest looked up from reference TRBV7-9 and TRBJ1-2, is DTGVSQNPRHKITKRGQNVTFRCDPISEHNRLYWYRQTLGQGPEFLTYFQNEAQLEKSRLLSDRFSAERPKGSFSTLEIQRTEQGDSAMYLCASSSDNVYGYTFGSGTRLTVV.

The table lists this clone with a few counts. The chain links TRBV29-1 to TRBJ2-3; TRBD2 matches 16 bases. Trimming at V came to 2 bases and at J to 0 bases, leaving 14 bases not matched to a gene. CDR1 is SQVTM and CDR2 is ANQGSEA in the germline V gene. The CDR3 covers 21 residues. CDR3 protein: CSVESFPGTSGGALSTDTQYF. The CDR3 coding sequence is TGCAGCGTTGAAAGCTTCCCCGGGACTAGCGGGGGGGCGTTGAGCACAGATACGCAGTATTTT.

V is TRBV7-2 and J is TRBJ2-7, with 8 bases fitting TRBD1. The V gene end was trimmed by 5 bases and the J gene end by 3 bases; junction bases not matched to a gene: 9. CDR3 size: 15 residues. Germline assignment: CDR1 SGHTA and CDR2 FQGNSA. The CDR3: CASSARDRSLYEQYF. The CDR3, as DNA: TGTGCCAGCAGCGCCAGGGACAGGTCCCTCTACGAGCAGTACTTC.

The V and J genes are TRBV29-1 and TRBJ2-3; the D gene is possibly TRBD2 (6 bases). Germline V CDR1 and CDR2: SQVTM, ANQGSEA. V lost 2 bases to trimming and J lost 1 base, with 13 bases between them. The CDR3 runs 15 residues. The CDR3 DNA reads as TGCAGCGTTGAATACCGCGGGGAAGGCACAGATACGCAGTATTTT. This sequence encodes CSVEYRGEGTDTQYF.